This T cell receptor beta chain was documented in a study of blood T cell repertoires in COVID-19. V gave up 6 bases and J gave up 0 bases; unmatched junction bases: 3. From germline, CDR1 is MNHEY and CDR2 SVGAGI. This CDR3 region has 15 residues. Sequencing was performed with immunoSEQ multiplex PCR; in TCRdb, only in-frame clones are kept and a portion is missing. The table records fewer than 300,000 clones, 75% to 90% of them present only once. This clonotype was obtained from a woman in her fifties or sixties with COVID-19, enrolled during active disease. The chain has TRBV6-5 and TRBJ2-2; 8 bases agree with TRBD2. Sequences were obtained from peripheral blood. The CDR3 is CASSGSGTNTGELFF. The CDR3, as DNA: TGTGCCAGCAGCGGTAGCGGGACGAACACCGGGGAGCTGTTTTTT.